This T cell receptor beta chain is drawn from a study of T cell repertoires in cytomegalovirus infection. Study context: Carrying CMV and the relevant HLA type showed in public TCR beta signatures.

Trimming cost V 4 bases and J 2 bases, with 11 bases left between them. Germline V lookup: CDR1 MNHNS, CDR2 SASEGT. The CDR3 contains 15 residues. One entry per CDR3 protein, called by TCRdb with MiXCR from the reads. The sample lists around 450,000 distinct CDR3 sequences, approximately 10% seen once, with roughly a tenth in the top ten. Study-level findings and limits: The study found HLA-C-restricted CMV-specific TCR beta clonotypes dominating the ex vivo response.

Notes on this clonotype: Its antigen is not known.

The sample comprised PBMCs. The source is a human donor in good health (CMV status not recorded). Some clones in this sample may be carry-over from other donors' samples. The chain links TRBV6-1 to TRBJ2-2; unclear D gene. The CDR3 bases are TGTGCCAGCAGTGGAGACCCCAGAAACACCGGGGAGCTGTTTTTT. This gives the protein CASSGDPRNTGELFF.